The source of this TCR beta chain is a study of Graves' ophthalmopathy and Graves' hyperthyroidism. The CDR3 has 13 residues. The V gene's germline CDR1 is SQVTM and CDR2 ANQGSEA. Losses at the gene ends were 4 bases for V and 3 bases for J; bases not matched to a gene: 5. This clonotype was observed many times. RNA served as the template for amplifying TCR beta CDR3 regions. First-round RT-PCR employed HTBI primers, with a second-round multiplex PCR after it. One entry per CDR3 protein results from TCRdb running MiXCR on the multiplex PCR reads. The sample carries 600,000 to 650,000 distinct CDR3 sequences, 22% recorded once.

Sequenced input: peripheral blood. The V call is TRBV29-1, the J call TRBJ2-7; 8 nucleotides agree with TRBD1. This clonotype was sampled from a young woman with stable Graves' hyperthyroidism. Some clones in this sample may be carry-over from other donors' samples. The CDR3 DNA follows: TGCAGCGTTGCCGGGACAGGTAACTACGAGCAGTACTTC. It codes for CSVAGTGNYEQYF.